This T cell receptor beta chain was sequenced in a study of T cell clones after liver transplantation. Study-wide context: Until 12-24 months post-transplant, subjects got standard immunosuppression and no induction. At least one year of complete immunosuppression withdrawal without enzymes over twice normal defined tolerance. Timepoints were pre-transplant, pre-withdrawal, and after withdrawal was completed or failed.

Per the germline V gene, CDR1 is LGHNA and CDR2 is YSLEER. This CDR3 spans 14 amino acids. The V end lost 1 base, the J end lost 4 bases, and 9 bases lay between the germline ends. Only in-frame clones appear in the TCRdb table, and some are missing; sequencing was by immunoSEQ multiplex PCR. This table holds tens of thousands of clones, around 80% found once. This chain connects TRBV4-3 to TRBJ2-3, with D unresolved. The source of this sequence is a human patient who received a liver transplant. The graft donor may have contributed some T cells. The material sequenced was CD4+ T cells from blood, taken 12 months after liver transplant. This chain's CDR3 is CASSQVRAADTQYF. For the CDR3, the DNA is TGCGCCAGCAGCCAAGTTCGGGCAGCAGATACGCAGTATTTT.